Following are 24 T cell receptor beta chains from one sample sequenced in a study of response to subunit inactivated influenza vaccine. TCRdb recomputed calls from the RT-PCR reads with MiXCR, one row per CDR3 protein. The table has about 310,000 distinct CDR3 sequences, 21% seen once. The specimen comprised PBMCs from blood, sampled around 22 months after vaccination. The source is a man in his fifties or sixties who received an inactivated influenza vaccine.

This clonotype came up once. The chain joins TRBV4-2 to TRBJ2-4; the match to TRBD2 covers 10 bases. The CDR3 runs to 16 residues. Germline V lookup: CDR1 LGHNA, CDR2 YNFKEQ. V lost 1 base to trimming and J lost 6 bases; unmatched junction nucleotides: 6. CDR3 coding DNA: TGTGCCAGCAGCCAAGCTTCTAGCGGGGGATTAAACATTCAGTACTTC. Amino acid sequence: CASSQASSGGLNIQYF.

This clonotype was counted ten times or more. The V and J genes are TRBV7-2 and TRBJ2-3; D is possibly TRBD2 (5 bases). The CDR3 runs 16 residues. Looked up from germline, CDR1 is SGHTA and CDR2 is FQGNSA. V lost 0 bases and J lost 2, with 12 bases in between. CDR3 in DNA: TGTGCCAGCAGCTTAGCTGGTGCGGGTTTCACAGATACGCAGTATTTT. Translating gives CASSLAGAGFTDTQYF.

A single count supports this clonotype. J is TRBJ1-3 and V is TRBV7-9, with a weak D call TRBD1 (5 bases). V gave up 4 bases and J gave up 2 bases, with 9 bases separating them. The CDR3 loop spans 14 amino acids. From germline, CDR1 is SEHNR and CDR2 FQNEAQ (reference sequence). In DNA form, the CDR3 reads TGTGCCAGCAGCTCCATAGGGGCTGGAAACACCATATATTTT. This codes for CASSSIGAGNTIYF.

In nucleotides, the CDR3 is TGTGCCAGCAGTCGGGACAGCGCATTCAATCAGCCCCAGCATTTT. It codes for CASSRDSAFNQPQHF. The gene calls are TRBV6-1 and TRBJ1-5; 7 nucleotides match TRBD1. The CDR3 runs 15 residues. J gave up 3 bases and V 5 bases, and 7 bases lay outside the gene matches. CDR1 and CDR2 from the germline V gene are MNHNS and SASEGT.

The chain employs TRBV20-1 and TRBJ1-2; TRBD1 agrees at 9 bases. The trim removed 4 bases at V and 4 bases at J, leaving 4 bases unmatched. Germline loops: CDR1 DFQATT, CDR2 SNEGSKA (reference sequence). CDR3 length: 13 residues. The CDR3 here is CSAMDRGGYGYTF. The CDR3 DNA reads as TGCAGTGCTATGGACAGGGGCGGCTATGGCTACACCTTC.

This clonotype was observed a handful of times. The chain uses TRBV6-2 or TRBV6-3 and TRBJ1-2, with 9 bases identical to TRBD1. Germline V lookup: CDR1 MNHEY, CDR2 SVGEGT. After removal of 4 bases from V and 8 bases from J, the junction contained 5 bases not matched to a gene. The CDR3 totals 13 residues. CDR3 region: CASSSPTGGGYTF. In nucleotides, the CDR3 is TGTGCCAGCAGTTCACCGACAGGGGGAGGCTACACCTTC.

The chain is built from TRBV5-5 and TRBJ1-5, with no clear D. The germline V gene has CDR1 SGHKS and CDR2 YYEKEE (reference sequence). The CDR3 contains 13 residues. Trimming cost V 2 bases and J 7 bases, with 10 bases left between them. Written as DNA, the CDR3 is TGTGCCAGCAGCTTCGGGGAGCGGCAGCCCCAGCATTTT. Protein product: CASSFGERQPQHF. The full variable domain, in which reference TRBV5-5 and TRBJ1-5 provide the parts outside the CDR3, is DAGVTQSPTHLIKTRGQQVTLRCSPISGHKSVSWYQQVLGQGPQFIFQYYEKEERGRGNFPDRFSARQFPNYSSELNVNALLLGDSALYLCASSFGERQPQHFGDGTRLSIL.

The V call is TRBV11-1, the J call TRBJ2-2; no clear D gene. Trimming took off 3 bases at V and 4 bases at J, with 12 bases between the two ends. The CDR3 covers 15 residues. From germline, CDR1 is SGHAT and CDR2 FQDESV (reference sequence). DNA for the CDR3: TGTGCCAGCAGCTTTGACGGCCTCTTCACCGGGGAGCTGTTTTTT. Translation: CASSFDGLFTGELFF.

This rearrangement joins TRBV4-2 to TRBJ2-7, with D possibly being TRBD1 (5 bases). The germline V and J ends were trimmed by 4 bases and 6 bases, with 22 bases remaining between them. Germline V gene lookup returns CDR1 LGHNA and CDR2 YNFKEQ. The CDR3 has 16 amino acids. The CDR3: CASSPPGGRVSAEQYF. The DNA of the CDR3 is TGTGCCAGCAGCCCCCCCGGCGGCAGGGTGTCAGCCGAGCAGTACTTC.

At least ten counts were recorded for this clonotype. The chain is built from TRBV20-1 and TRBJ2-1; 10 bases are a match to TRBD1. The V and J ends lost 0 bases and 6 bases, in that order; junction bases with no gene match: 11. Germline values: CDR1 DFQATT, CDR2 SNEGSKA (reference sequence). CDR3 size: 17 residues. Written as DNA, the CDR3 is TGCAGTGCTAGAGACCCAAACTCCCGGACAGGGGGCAATGAGCAGTTCTTC. Amino acid sequence: CSARDPNSRTGGNEQFF.

V gene TRBV11-2 combines with J gene TRBJ2-5; tentatively, D is TRBD1 or TRBD2 (5 bases each). This CDR3 region has 14 residues. Trimming removed 5 bases from V and 1 base from J, with 11 bases in between. Germline-derived CDR1 and CDR2 are SGHAT and FQNNGV. The CDR3 bases are TGTGCCAGCAGCACCGGGGCGGGCCAAGAGACCCAGTACTTC. Its protein is CASSTGAGQETQYF.

This clonotype appeared a few times. The V call is TRBV5-1, the J call TRBJ1-5; D uncertain. The CDR3 is 14 residues long. The germline V and J ends were trimmed by 0 bases and 2 bases, with 6 bases remaining between them. Germline assignment: CDR1 SGHRS and CDR2 YFSETQ. CDR3 protein: CASSLDVGNQPQHF. CDR3 sequence (DNA): TGCGCCAGCAGCTTGGACGTGGGCAATCAGCCCCAGCATTTT.

The V and J genes are TRBV10-3 and TRBJ1-5; D is uncertain. Germline V lookup: CDR1 ENHRY, CDR2 SYGVKD. This CDR3 spans 16 amino acids. The ends were cut back, 8 bases at V and 0 bases at J, with 17 bases in the middle. CDR3 bases: TGTGCCATCGGGCTCGGTGGTCTTGATAGCAATCAGCCCCAGCATTTT. Translated, it gives CAIGLGGLDSNQPQHF.

The rearrangement links TRBV20-1 to TRBJ1-5; D not resolved. V was clipped by 7 bases and J by 0 bases, with 16 bases between them. This CDR3 has 15 residues. Germline CDR1 is DFQATT and CDR2 is SNEGSKA (reference sequence). CDR3 protein: CSVPRMGNSNQPQHF. In DNA, the CDR3 is TGCAGTGTTCCCAGAATGGGGAATAGCAATCAGCCCCAGCATTTT.

Many counts were recorded for this clonotype. The chain recombines TRBV5-1 with TRBJ2-7, with D possibly being TRBD1 (5 bases). Germline V lookup: CDR1 SGHRS, CDR2 YFSETQ. CDR3 length: 14 residues. Trimming removed 0 bases at V and 0 bases at J, with 7 bases between. The CDR3 bases are TGCGCCAGCAGCTTGGACAGGAGCTCCTACGAGCAGTACTTC. Translated, it gives CASSLDRSSYEQYF.

This clonotype was picked up many times. The rearrangement uses TRBV20-1 and TRBJ1-1, with 7 bases identical to TRBD1. The germline CDR1 and CDR2 sequences are DFQATT and SNEGSKA (reference sequence). This CDR3 region has 13 residues. Trimming removed 4 bases from V and 11 bases from J; junction bases left unmatched: 13. Written as DNA, the CDR3 is TGCAGTGCTATGGGGACAGCGGGTCTAAACGCTTTCTTT. It codes for CSAMGTAGLNAFF.

This clonotype came up a few times. The chain is built from TRBV6-1 and TRBJ1-6; maybe TRBD1 (5 bases). Between the trimmed V and J ends, which lost 2 bases and 7 bases, there was a span of 18 bases. The length of the CDR3 is 17 residues. Germline CDR1 and CDR2: MNHNS and SASEGT. CDR3 nucleotide sequence: TGTGCCAGCAGTGAAAGGGAGTTTGGGGGGACCAATTCACCCCTCCACTTT. Its protein product is CASSEREFGGTNSPLHF.

The chain joins TRBV28 to TRBJ1-6; 7 nucleotides agree with TRBD1. Trimming at V came to 4 bases and at J to 8 bases, leaving 8 bases not matched to a gene. Germline lookup yields CDR1 MDHEN and CDR2 SYDVKM. CDR3 length equals 15 residues. CDR3 bases: TGTGCCAGCAGTTCCCCGGGACAGCGAGATTCACCCCTCCACTTT. Translated: CASSSPGQRDSPLHF.

This clonotype was counted only a few times. The chain joins TRBV6-2 or TRBV6-3 to TRBJ1-5; 11 bases match TRBD1. J lost 2 bases, V lost 10 bases, and 13 bases had no gene match. The CDR3 is 17 amino acids. Germline CDR1 MNHEY, CDR2 SVGEGT. In DNA, the CDR3 is TGTGCCACCCAGGAGGACAGGGGGCGCAAGGGCAATCAGCCCCAGCATTTT. Translation: CATQEDRGRKGNQPQHF.

This clonotype occurred a few times. The CDR3 sequence: CASRKTGGYSPLHF. The CDR3 DNA sequence: TGCGCCAGCCGCAAGACAGGGGGCTATTCACCCCTCCACTTT. The chain has TRBV5-1 and TRBJ1-6; 10 bases agree with TRBD1. The CDR3 spans 14 residues. Germline assignment: CDR1 SGHRS and CDR2 YFSETQ. V trimming: 7 bases; J trimming: 8 bases; junction bases outside the gene matches: 6.

The rearrangement links TRBV5-1 to TRBJ1-6; perhaps TRBD1 as D (6 bases). CDR1 is SGHRS and CDR2 is YFSETQ in the germline V gene. This CDR3 has 15 residues. Between the trimmed V and J ends, which lost 4 bases and 10 bases, there was a span of 18 bases. The CDR3 nucleotides read TGCGCCAGCAGCCGCAAAATCCAAGGGGGATCACCCCTCCACTTT. Protein sequence: CASSRKIQGGSPLHF.

The chain uses TRBV6-1 and TRBJ2-1, with TRBD2 matching over 14 bases. The germline gives CDR1 MNHNS, CDR2 SASEGT. This CDR3 is 17 amino acids long. The ends lost 6 bases at V and 9 bases at J; junction bases unmatched: 13. The CDR3 nucleotides are TGTGCCAGCAGCCGCGTCCGACTAGCGGGAGGGAAGAGTGAGCAGTTCTTC. Translating it yields CASSRVRLAGGKSEQFF.

The rearrangement uses TRBV4-3 and TRBJ1-5; D uncertain. CDR3 length: 17 amino acids. CDR1 and CDR2 (germline): LGHNA, YSLEER. V was pared by 0 bases and J by 4 bases, with 16 bases between. CDR3 residues: CASSQDFSGSGNQPQHF. In DNA form, the CDR3 reads TGCGCCAGCAGCCAAGATTTTTCGGGCTCGGGAAATCAGCCCCAGCATTTT.

J is TRBJ1-4 and V is TRBV7-9; maybe TRBD1 (6 bases). Per germline, CDR1 SEHNR and CDR2 FQNEAQ (reference sequence). Trimming stripped 1 base from V and 6 bases from J, with 15 bases between. The CDR3 consists of 16 residues. This CDR3 is CASSLVRGARDEKLFF. The CDR3 nucleotides are TGTGCCAGCAGCTTAGTTCGGGGGGCGCGGGATGAAAAACTGTTTTTT.